One and the same sample provided the 24 T cell receptor beta chains below, sequenced in a study of identifying expanded T cells in peripheral blood (dated 2019 in TCRdb). Library preparation was by the immunoSEQ multiplex PCR assay. This immuneACCESS table, as held by TCRdb, lists in-frame sequences with V and J called but not all clones. Of the missing ones, under half trace to an unresolved V gene in checked studies; the others have no known cause. This sample gives fewer than 130,000 clones in total; approximately 90% of them show up just once. The ten biggest clones cover roughly 17% of the sample. The sample taken for sequencing was blood. Every receptor here comes from a person aged 18-70 years in good health.

The rearrangement uses TRBV4-1 and TRBJ2-5; 7 positions agree with TRBD1. This CDR3 contains 17 residues. Germline values: CDR1 MGHRA, CDR2 YSYEKL. The V segment lost 4 bases and the J segment 2 bases; nucleotides outside the gene matches: 13. CDR3 loop: CASSPQPGQAPQETQYF. CDR3 nucleotides: TGCGCCAGCAGCCCGCAACCTGGACAGGCCCCGCAAGAGACCCAGTACTTC.

The V and J genes are TRBV6-6 and TRBJ1-6; 12 positions agree with TRBD1. V gave up 4 bases and J gave up 9 bases; unmatched junction bases: 1. Germline V lookup: CDR1 MNHNY, CDR2 SVGAGI (reference sequence). This CDR3 comprises 14 residues. The chain's CDR3 is CASSLGQGASPLHF. The CDR3 DNA sequence: TGTGCCAGCAGTTTGGGACAGGGGGCTTCACCCCTCCACTTT.

V is TRBV5-6 and J is TRBJ2-5, with a tentative D call TRBD1 (6 bases). The germline gives CDR1 SGHDT, CDR2 YYEEEE. This CDR3 has 15 residues. V was shortened by 2 bases and J by 7 bases, with 18 bases between the two germline ends. DNA for the CDR3: TGTGCCAGCAGCTTTCTATCTTTGCCACAGGGGACCCAGTACTTC. Its translation: CASSFLSLPQGTQYF.

The chain links TRBV4-1 to TRBJ1-1; no clear D gene. Germline lookup yields CDR1 MGHRA and CDR2 YSYEKL. The germline V and J ends were trimmed by 3 bases and 0 bases, with 26 bases remaining between them. The CDR3 spans 20 residues. The CDR3 reads CASSQSPDSPLNNVNTEAFF. In DNA, the CDR3 is TGCGCCAGCAGCCAGTCCCCCGACTCCCCATTAAACAATGTGAACACTGAAGCTTTCTTT.

The chain has TRBV7-9 and TRBJ1-2; no reliable D call. V shed 1 base and J shed 8 bases, with 11 bases lying between them. Germline lookup yields CDR1 SEHNR and CDR2 FQNEAQ (reference sequence). The CDR3 covers 13 residues. The CDR3 protein is CASSLGGNRGYTF. In DNA, the CDR3 is TGTGCCAGCAGCTTAGGGGGAAACCGGGGCTACACCTTC.

The chain is built from TRBV20-1 and TRBJ2-1; D remains ambiguous. Germline loops: CDR1 DFQATT, CDR2 SNEGSKA (reference sequence). This CDR3 comprises 11 residues. The ends were cut back, 6 bases at V and 6 bases at J, with 9 bases in the middle. The CDR3: CSALGINEQFF. Written as DNA, the CDR3 is TGCAGTGCGCTGGGGATCAATGAGCAGTTCTTC.

In its sample, this clone was seen once. The chain carries TRBV7-9 and TRBJ2-1, with 8 bases identical to TRBD2. Germline V gene data show CDR1 as SEHNR and CDR2 as FQNEAQ (reference sequence). This CDR3 contains 14 residues. J was trimmed by 9 bases and V by 2 bases; bases with no gene match: 6. The CDR3 DNA reads as TGTGCCAGCAGCTTAACGGGGGGGCTTGGTGAGCAGTTCTTC. Translation: CASSLTGGLGEQFF.

V usage is TRBV6-6 and J usage is TRBJ2-7; 9 positions agree with TRBD1. Germline-derived CDR1 and CDR2 are MNHNY and SVGAGI (reference sequence). The trim removed 0 bases at V and 4 bases at J, leaving 1 base unmatched. This CDR3 contains 14 residues. The CDR3 bases are TGTGCCAGCAGTTACTCGGGACAGGGTTACGAGCAGTACTTC. Amino acid sequence: CASSYSGQGYEQYF.

J is TRBJ1-1 and V is TRBV18, with 7 bases aligning to TRBD1. The CDR3 extends over 16 amino acids. With V trimmed by 5 bases and J by 3 bases, 12 bases remained unmatched. From germline, CDR1 is KGHSH and CDR2 LQKENI. CDR3 sequence reads: CASSYQQGRTDTEAFF. CDR3 in DNA: TGTGCCAGCTCATATCAACAGGGGCGAACGGACACTGAAGCTTTCTTT.

This clone was found once. The gene calls are TRBV19 and TRBJ2-1; 14 nucleotides match TRBD2. The germline CDR1 and CDR2 sequences are LNHDA and SQIVND (reference sequence). CDR3 length equals 17 residues. The V gene end was trimmed by 5 bases and the J gene end by 3 bases; junction bases not matched to a gene: 6. The CDR3 sequence: CASSGRTSGGFYNEQFF. The CDR3 DNA reads as TGTGCCAGTAGTGGCCGGACTAGCGGGGGGTTCTACAATGAGCAGTTCTTC.

This chain uses TRBV11-2 with TRBJ1-1; 9 nucleotides align to TRBD1. V lost 5 bases, J lost 2 bases, and 6 bases stayed unmatched. CDR1 and CDR2 from the germline V gene are SGHAT and FQNNGV. This CDR3 contains 15 residues. Written as DNA, the CDR3 is TGTGCCAGCAGCGTCGGGACAGGGACAAACACTGAAGCTTTCTTT. Protein product: CASSVGTGTNTEAFF.

The chain couples TRBV2 to TRBJ2-3; 7 bases are a match to TRBD1. This CDR3 comprises 16 residues. With V trimmed by 6 bases and J by 7 bases, 16 bases remained unmatched. Germline V gene lookup returns CDR1 SNHLY and CDR2 FYNNEI. The CDR3 DNA is TGTGCCAGCAGGGGAACAGGGGCTGGCACGTTTTATACGCAGTATTTT. Translating gives CASRGTGAGTFYTQYF.

This chain uses TRBV7-2 with TRBJ1-2; weak D call: TRBD1 (5 bases). Germline values: CDR1 SGHTA, CDR2 FQGNSA. The ends were cut back, 5 bases at V and 8 bases at J, with 18 bases in the middle. The CDR3 spans 14 residues. The CDR3 sequence is CASSKPTDSRGYTF. The CDR3 DNA reads TGTGCCAGCAGCAAACCGACAGACTCACGGGGCTACACCTTC.

There are a few counts of this clone. The chain joins TRBV5-8 to TRBJ2-7; TRBD1 or TRBD2 may be the D gene (6 bases each). The germline gives CDR1 SGHTS, CDR2 YDEGEE. The V end was cut by 2 bases, the J end by 1 base, with 13 bases between. The CDR3 length is 15 residues. In DNA, the CDR3 is TGTGCCAGCAGCTTAGGGGGGCACGGGTCCTACGAGCAGTACTTC. Amino acids: CASSLGGHGSYEQYF.

The table lists this clone with a count of one. V and J are TRBV21-1 and TRBJ2-7. TRBV21-1 is a known pseudogene. The CDR3 covers 14 residues. CDR3 nucleotide sequence: TGTGCCAGCAGCAAAGAGTCCACAGGACGGGGGCAGTACTTC. Protein sequence: CASSKESTGRGQYF.

V gene TRBV6-5 combines with J gene TRBJ2-7, with D possibly being TRBD1 (5 bases). Germline-derived CDR1 and CDR2 are MNHEY and SVGAGI. The CDR3 is 13 residues long. V shed 7 bases and J shed 12 bases, with 22 bases lying between them. CDR3 in DNA: TGTGCCAGCATCCTGGACATTCGGAACCGTCCGTACTTC. As protein: CASILDIRNRPYF.

This clone has a single count. The gene calls are TRBV13 and TRBJ2-1, with 13 bases aligning to TRBD2. This CDR3 is 15 amino acids long. The V gene's germline CDR1 is PRHDT and CDR2 FYEKMQ (reference sequence). The trim removed 1 base at V and 12 bases at J, leaving 6 bases unmatched. The CDR3 region is CASSLVLAGGPGQFF. DNA for the CDR3: TGTGCCAGCAGCTTAGTACTAGCGGGGGGGCCTGGGCAGTTCTTC. Supplemented by reference TRBV13 and TRBJ2-1, the full variable domain reads AAGVIQSPRHLIKEKRETATLKCYPIPRHDTVYWYQQGPGQDPQFLISFYEKMQSDKGSIPDRFSAQQFSDYHSELNMSSLELGDSALYFCASSLVLAGGPGQFFGPGTRLTVL.

The chain recombines TRBV5-3 with TRBJ2-5; the match to TRBD2 covers 10 bases. TRBV5-3 is identified as an open reading frame with a role that is uncertain. The CDR3 extends over 17 amino acids. V lost 2 bases, J lost 5 bases, and 12 bases stayed unmatched. CDR3 nucleotides: TGTGCCAGAAGCTTCCCAGGAGCAGCGGGGGGGTTTGAGACCCAGTACTTC. Its protein product is CARSFPGAAGGFETQYF.

The chain links TRBV29-1 to TRBJ2-5, with 9 bases identical to TRBD2. CDR1 and CDR2 from the germline V gene are SQVTM and ANQGSEA. The CDR3 consists of 13 residues. V lost 6 bases to trimming and J lost 2 bases; unmatched junction nucleotides: 4. CDR3 DNA: TGCAGCGTCCGAACTAGCGGGCAAGAGACCCAGTACTTC. Translation: CSVRTSGQETQYF.

The chain combines TRBV11-2 with TRBJ2-1, with D unclear. V lost 3 bases and J 0 bases, leaving 9 bases between the germline ends. The CDR3 sequence is 15 residues long. Germline lookup yields CDR1 SGHAT and CDR2 FQNNGV. The CDR3 spells CASSFGPDSYNEQFF. The DNA for the CDR3 is TGTGCCAGCAGCTTCGGACCTGACTCCTACAATGAGCAGTTCTTC.

There are a few counts of this clone. The rearrangement joins TRBV14 to TRBJ1-2; tentative D call: TRBD1 (5 bases). Trimming took 3 bases from V and 1 from J, leaving 6 bases between them. The CDR3 extends over 13 amino acids. Germline V gives CDR1 SGHDN, CDR2 FVKESK. The CDR3 nucleotides read TGTGCCAGCAGCCATAGGGGTAACTATGGCTACACCTTC. Protein product: CASSHRGNYGYTF.

The V call is TRBV7-2, the J call TRBJ2-1; D perhaps matches TRBD2 (5 bases). The CDR3 length is 15 residues. The germline V gene has CDR1 SGHTA and CDR2 FQGNSA. Between the trimmed V and J ends, which lost 2 bases and 0 bases, there was a span of 8 bases. The CDR3 loop reads CASSLQGSSYNEQFF. CDR3 DNA sequence: TGTGCCAGCAGCTTACAAGGGAGCTCCTACAATGAGCAGTTCTTC. The entire variable domain, with the rest obtained from reference TRBV7-2 and TRBJ2-1, is as follows: GAGVSQSPSNKVTEKGKDVELRCDPISGHTALYWYRQSLGQGLEFLIYFQGNSAPDKSGLPSDRFSAERTGGSVSTLTIQRTQQEDSAVYLCASSLQGSSYNEQFFGPGTRLTVL.

The chain carries TRBV5-4 and TRBJ1-3, with D possibly TRBD1 on 6 matching bases. Trimming removed 5 bases at V and 3 bases at J, with 12 bases between. The germline V gene has CDR1 SGHNT and CDR2 YYREEE (reference sequence). The CDR3 is made up of 14 amino acids. The CDR3 loop reads CASSLQGLGNTIYF. The CDR3 DNA follows: TGTGCCAGCAGTTTACAGGGCCTTGGAAACACCATATATTTT.

The rearrangement uses TRBV5-1 and TRBJ1-5, with D hard to call. The V end was cut by 1 base, the J end by 1 base, with 9 bases between. The CDR3 covers 15 residues. CDR1 SGHRS and CDR2 YFSETQ come from the germline V gene. CDR3 amino acids: CASSLFGLSNQPQHF. The CDR3, as DNA: TGCGCCAGCAGCTTGTTTGGGCTGAGCAATCAGCCCCAGCATTTT.